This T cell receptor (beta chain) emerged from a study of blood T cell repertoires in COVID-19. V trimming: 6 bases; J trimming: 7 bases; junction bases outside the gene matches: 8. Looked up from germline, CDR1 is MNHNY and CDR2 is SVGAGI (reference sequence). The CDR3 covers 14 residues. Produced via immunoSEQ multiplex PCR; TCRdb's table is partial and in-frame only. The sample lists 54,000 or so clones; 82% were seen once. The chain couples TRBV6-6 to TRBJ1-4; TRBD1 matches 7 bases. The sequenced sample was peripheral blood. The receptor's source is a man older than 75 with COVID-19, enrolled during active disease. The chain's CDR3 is CASRYAGGGEKLFF. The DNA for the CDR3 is TGTGCCAGCAGATATGCAGGGGGTGGTGAAAAACTGTTTTTT.